This T cell receptor beta chain emerged from a study of early T cells in non-severe SARS-CoV-2 infection. Study in general: Sequencing used unsorted whole-blood bulk RNA, so chains lack pairing. Study-level findings and limits: Reliance on VDJdb matching favored anti-spike CD8 responses; private and CD4 specificities were missed.

Turning to this clonotype: Its antigen is unidentified.

V was clipped by 0 bases and J by 0 bases, with 6 bases between them. The CDR3 has 14 amino acids. Germline lookup yields CDR1 GTSNPN and CDR2 SVGIG (reference sequence). The library protocol tagged individual cDNA molecules with unique molecular identifiers. TCRdb fed the 5' RACE reads into MiXCR, producing one record per CDR3 protein. This table has roughly 75,000 distinct CDR3 sequences, less than 15% appearing once. The chain uses TRBV30 and TRBJ1-3; D ambiguous. The source is an adult who was a healthcare worker with PCR-confirmed SARS-CoV-2 infection or an uninfected control (not recorded which). The sample comprised whole blood. CDR3 amino acids: CAWSVQRSGNTIYF. The DNA for the CDR3 is TGTGCCTGGAGTGTCCAACGCTCTGGAAACACCATATATTTT.